This note documents a single T cell receptor (beta chain) sequence. The entry originates in a study of patients and donors after allogeneic stem cell transplantation. TCRdb processed the RT-PCR reads anew with MiXCR; each CDR3 protein has one entry. The repertoire has approximately 29,000 distinct CDR3 sequences, less than 45% of them found once; the top ten carry 76%. The sequenced sample was blood, either unsorted or a sorted T cell fraction (not recorded which). The source is a human donor who was either an allogeneic HSCT recipient or a stem cell or donor lymphocyte infusion donor (not recorded which). It is not recorded whose cells these are; they may come from a transplant donor.

DNA for the CDR3: TGTGCCAGCAGCCAGGGACCATATAATAAGCGCTATGGCTACACCTTC. Translation: CASSQGPYNKRYGYTF. The chain employs TRBV13 and TRBJ1-2, with D perhaps matching TRBD1 (5 bases). V gave up 5 bases and J gave up 4 bases, with 20 bases separating them. Germline assignment: CDR1 PRHDT and CDR2 FYEKMQ (reference sequence). This CDR3 has 16 amino acids.